This TCR beta chain was retrieved from a study of cytomegalovirus exposure and HLA in healthy donors (dated by TCRdb to 2016 to 2017). Context from the whole study: In an earlier analysis of roughly 590 of the donors, 276 Gb of sequence data and 90 million to 120 million unique TCR beta sequences from approximately 180 million T cells were reported. Among the roughly 370 genotyped donors, around 81% belonged to the genetic ancestry cluster associated with self-reported Caucasian donors. HLA typing included class I and class II loci at four-digit resolution. An early release covering some 640 HLA-typed donors comprised approximately 300 gigabases of sequencing data and around 80 million unique TCR sequences. Roughly 5 DR-DQ haplotypes were handled as single units for association and clustering, since linkage in the cohort was strong. Across around 400 genotyped donors of the cohort, an average of roughly 200,000 unique TCR beta nucleotide sequences per donor were sequenced, and 15% to 20% of those sequences were non-productive. Rather than drawing on any new phenotypic data, the later analysis identified candidate immune exposures from TCR beta sequences and the way those sequences occurred across donors. A later genetic analysis took genome-wide SNP genotypes for about 55% of the 666 donors and used that subset as a discovery cohort. A later analysis re-analyzed previously published TCR beta repertoires from approximately 670 donors and added high-resolution HLA genotyping to study TCR occurrence patterns. Along with the 666-subject first cohort, a separate validation cohort of over 90 different subjects was used. To predict cytomegalovirus infection status, the study combined high-throughput TCR immunosequencing, statistical association of individual TCRs with disease status, and machine learning. The T cell repertoires of 670 or so subjects were profiled by immunosequencing and related to cytomegalovirus serostatus. In an earlier analysis of more than 550 of the donors, high-throughput TCR beta sequencing was used to judge whether each TCR beta V gene segment behaved as functional or pseudogenic. The number of donors typed differed by locus, with 629-630 for A, B, C, DRB1 and DQB1, approximately 500 for DQA1, approximately 570 for DPA1, and around 430 for DPB1. Donor age, sex, ethnicity and CMV serostatus were collected together with the repertoire data. Every discovery cohort repertoire had been produced on one sequencing platform. The study was designed to test whether signatures of past pathogen exposure could be identified by cataloging public T cell receptors.

Libraries were prepared through the immunoSEQ multiplex PCR assay. The multiplex PCR relied on a mix of 60 forward primers for TCR Vbeta segments and 13 reverse primers for TCR Jbeta segments. Amplification of the CDR3 region of rearranged TCR beta genes was performed with a multiplex PCR assay on genomic DNA. Amplified TCR beta libraries were sequenced as 87-base-pair reads on the Illumina HiSeq System. From the authors' description of their analysis: A later analysis tallied roughly 76 million unique TCR beta chains across the 666 repertoires, and roughly 11 million of those chains were shared by two or more donors. Raw reads were error-corrected and collapsed into unique sequences by a nearest-neighbor algorithm in which closely related sequences were merged to remove PCR and sequencing errors. To assign V, D and J gene segments, CDR3 sequences were aligned to IMGT reference sequences. For a sequence to be retained, a match of at least six nucleotides to both a V gene segment and a J gene segment was required. A rearrangement was called productive if the CDR3 had no stop codons and remained in frame with V and J, and every other rearrangement was called non-productive. Following IMGT convention, CDR3 was defined as the stretch from the second conserved V-encoded cysteine to the conserved J-encoded phenylalanine. Sequences without an unambiguous match to a single V gene segment were excluded from the earlier analysis of about 630 of the donors. In an earlier analysis of several hundred of the donors, V segments were called functional above 56.7% productive rearrangements and were called segregating when the between-donor standard deviation exceeded 5%. A statistical classification framework was developed to diagnose cytomegalovirus status using the catalog of TCR beta chain sequences. V and J gene assignment, in a later analysis, came from comparing TCR nucleotide sequences with IMGT/GENE-DB human TR gene sequences. In a later analysis, CDR3 sequences and most-parsimonious VDJ recombination scenarios were assigned using the TCRdist pipeline. In a later analysis, every TCR beta chain was defined by the combination of its CDR3 amino acid sequence and its V-gene family, and reads without a unique V-gene family were dropped. As a way to deal with suspected cross-contamination and a sequencing artifact, a later analysis dropped 592 nucleotide sequences that were highly shared and had low generation probability. For each public chain, a later analysis derived a clonal expansion index from normalized ranks of inferred template counts within each repertoire. A later analysis computed generation probabilities with a VDJ recombination model fitted to out-of-frame rearrangements, and checked the results against IGoR. In a later analysis, TCR-TCR, TCR-HLA and TCR-CMV co-occurrence was scored with hypergeometric tests, and a repertoire-size bias correction was applied to TCR pairs. To estimate false discovery rates, a later analysis permuted the HLA or CMV assignments 20 times. In a later analysis, co-occurring TCRs were grouped using DBSCAN, and TCRdist sequence similarity was added for clustering within HLA-allele-positive subsets. Repertoires with fewer than 30,000 or more than 120,000 public chains were left out of co-occurrence clustering, as were about 5 repertoires with anomalous nucleotide sharing. This immuneACCESS table, as held by TCRdb, lists in-frame sequences with V and J called but not all clones. Of the missing ones, under half trace to an unresolved V gene in checked studies; the others have no known cause. That table supplies the V and J calls and clone size; D and trimming were determined from the DNA. In this sample the table shows tens of thousands of clones, less than 80% of which occur a single time. Around 1.9% of the sample goes to the ten largest clones.

Comments on this clone: Its binding antigen is unknown. One base away there is no much larger clone; base qualities are not given.

Summary of the overall study and its limitations: In a later analysis, the rate of TCR association differed among HLA loci, with DRB1 alleles having the most associated TCRs and HLA-C alleles having the fewest. When HLA alleles, especially DR and DQ, strongly co-occurred, TCR associations were difficult to assign to individual alleles. In an earlier analysis of 587 of the donors, most TCR beta V segments appeared in productive rearrangements about 87% or about 30% of the time, broadly matching IMGT annotations. Linkage disequilibrium might explain the correlated functional status among segregating V segments, but an unknown experimental factor could not be ruled out. Because counts were too low, more than 15 rarely observed V segments, including chromosome 9 orphons, were excluded from the earlier analysis of 587 of the donors. Because HLA typing was unavailable for some donors at each locus, only the typed subset was used in association tests. CMV serostatus was the only immune exposure information available for the cohort. Compared with the roughly 670-donor mean, donors in an Asian-associated ancestry cluster had fewer N-insertions in productive TCRs, according to a later genetic analysis. A later genetic analysis associated a missense DCLRE1C variant with V-gene and J-gene trimming of TCR beta chains, and an independent cohort replicated the association. A total of about 180 TCR beta chains were listed by the study as associated with cytomegalovirus. The 87-base-pair reads could not distinguish some IMGT-functional V segments, including TRBV6-2 and TRBV6-3, so those segments were excluded. The classifier was reported to diagnose cytomegalovirus status with high specificity and sensitivity in both the original cohort and the validation cohort. According to a later analysis, most CMV-associated TCR beta chains appeared to be HLA-restricted, and the HLA associations seemed to be driven largely by CMV exposure. A further reported finding was that TCR beta sequences accurately predicted the HLA-A and HLA-B alleles for most subjects in the first cohort. The presence/absence analyses assumed that sequencing depth was roughly uniform across donors, and that assumption may not be true. The sequencing pipeline was judged likely to have produced a cluster of highly shared sequence variants as a technical artifact. A later analysis reported that several top co-occurrence clusters appeared linked to parvovirus B19, influenza, CMV and Epstein-Barr virus. According to the authors, the approach could potentially be generalized to other disease states and immunological phenotypes. In this cohort, only TCR beta chains were sequenced, and detectable features were limited by the absence of alpha or paired-chain data. Specific HLA alleles were associated with 15,000 to 20,000 TCR beta sequences at a false discovery rate of 0.05 in a later analysis. In vitro tests confirmed that a few of the cytomegalovirus-associated TCR beta chains recognize cytomegalovirus antigens. Across donors, most TCR sequences were observed very rarely, whereas some public TCRs were present in many individuals. A later analysis found that HLA-associated TCR beta chains were more clonally expanded and had lower generation probabilities than equally common non-associated chains.

CDR1 and CDR2 are read off the germline V gene (reference sequence) as SEHNR and FQNEAQ. V and J lose 4 bases and 6 bases, and a span of 12 bases separates them. The CDR3 goes from the cysteine to the phenylalanine over 14 residues. Kept here is only the CDR3 DNA, which spans 42 bases and is read in frame from base 1. The cohort consisted of 600 to 700 healthy bone marrow donors. Cohort members were all nominally healthy when sampled, although unrecorded immune exposures were likely present. The donor tested CMV seronegative and was one of the 352 seronegative cohort members. A peripheral blood sample was provided by each donor, and peripheral blood mononuclear cells were used for TCR beta sequencing. Genomic DNA extraction from the blood cell samples was performed with the Qiagen DNeasy Blood Extraction Kit.

Sequenced sample: PBMCs. The origin of this receptor is a man aged 25-45 years in good health and CMV-seronegative. The chain uses TRBV7-9 and TRBJ2-2; TRBD1 could be the D gene, as 5 bases match. The bases are TGTGCCAGCAGCTCCACGATACAGGCCGGGGAGCTGTTTTTT. The translation is CASSSTIQAGELFF.